This T cell receptor (beta chain) is drawn from a study of cytomegalovirus exposure and HLA in healthy donors. V was clipped by 3 bases and J by 2 bases; unmatched bases: 3. Germline values: CDR1 SNHLY, CDR2 FYNNEI. There are 15 residues in the CDR3. Researchers ran the PCR with 60 Vbeta and 13 Jbeta primers. The table came from immunoSEQ multiplex PCR; TCRdb's copy has only in-frame clones and leaves some out. In the table there are 150,000 to 200,000 clones, about four fifths of which are singletons. This receptor was taken from a woman aged 25 to 45 in good health and CMV-seronegative. Sequenced: PBMCs. The chain links TRBV2 to TRBJ1-5; 8 nucleotides align to TRBD1. CDR3 sequence reads: CASSDRGHGNQPQHF. The CDR3 DNA sequence: TGTGCCAGCAGTGACAGGGGGCATGGCAATCAGCCCCAGCATTTT.